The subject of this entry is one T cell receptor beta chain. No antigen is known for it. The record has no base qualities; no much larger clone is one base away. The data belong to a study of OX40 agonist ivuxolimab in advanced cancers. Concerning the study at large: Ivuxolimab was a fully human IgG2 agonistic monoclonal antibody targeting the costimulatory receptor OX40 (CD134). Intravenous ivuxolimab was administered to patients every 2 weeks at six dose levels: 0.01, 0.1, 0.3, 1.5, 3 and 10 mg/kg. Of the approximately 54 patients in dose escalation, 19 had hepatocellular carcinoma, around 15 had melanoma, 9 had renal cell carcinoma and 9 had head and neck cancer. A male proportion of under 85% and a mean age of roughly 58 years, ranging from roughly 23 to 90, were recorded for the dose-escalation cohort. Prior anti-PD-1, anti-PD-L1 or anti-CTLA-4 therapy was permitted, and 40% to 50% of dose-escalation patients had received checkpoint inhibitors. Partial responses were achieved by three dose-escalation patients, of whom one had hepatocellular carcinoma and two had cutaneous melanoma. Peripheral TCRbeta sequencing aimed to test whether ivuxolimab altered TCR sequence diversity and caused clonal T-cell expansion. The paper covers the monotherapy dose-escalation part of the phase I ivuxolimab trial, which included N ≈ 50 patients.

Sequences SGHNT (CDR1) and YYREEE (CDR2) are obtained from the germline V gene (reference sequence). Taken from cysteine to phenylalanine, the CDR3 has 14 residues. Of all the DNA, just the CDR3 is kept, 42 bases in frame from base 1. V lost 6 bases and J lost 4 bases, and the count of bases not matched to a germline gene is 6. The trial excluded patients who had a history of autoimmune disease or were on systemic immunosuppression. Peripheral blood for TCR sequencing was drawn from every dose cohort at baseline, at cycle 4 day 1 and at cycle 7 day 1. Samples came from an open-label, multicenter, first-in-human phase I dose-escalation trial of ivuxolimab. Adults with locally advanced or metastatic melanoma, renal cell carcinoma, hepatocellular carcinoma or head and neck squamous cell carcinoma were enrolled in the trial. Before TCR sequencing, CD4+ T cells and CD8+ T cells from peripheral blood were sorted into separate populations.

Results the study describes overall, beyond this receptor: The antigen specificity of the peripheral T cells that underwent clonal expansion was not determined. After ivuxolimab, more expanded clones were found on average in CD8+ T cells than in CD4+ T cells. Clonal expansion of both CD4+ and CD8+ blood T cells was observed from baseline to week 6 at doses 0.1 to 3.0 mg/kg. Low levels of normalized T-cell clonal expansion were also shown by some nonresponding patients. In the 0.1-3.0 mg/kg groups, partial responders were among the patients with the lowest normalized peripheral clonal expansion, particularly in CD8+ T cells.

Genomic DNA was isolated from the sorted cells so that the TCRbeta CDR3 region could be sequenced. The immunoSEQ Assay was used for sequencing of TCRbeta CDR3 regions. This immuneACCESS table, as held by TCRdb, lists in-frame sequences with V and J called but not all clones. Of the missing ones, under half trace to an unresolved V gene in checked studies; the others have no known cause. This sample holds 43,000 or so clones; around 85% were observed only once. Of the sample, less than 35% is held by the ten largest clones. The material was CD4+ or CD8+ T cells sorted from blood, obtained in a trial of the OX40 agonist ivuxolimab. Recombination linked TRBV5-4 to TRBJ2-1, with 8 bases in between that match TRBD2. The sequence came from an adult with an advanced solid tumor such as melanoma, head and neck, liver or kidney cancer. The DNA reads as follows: TGTGCCAGCACCCGGGGGGGGAAGTACAATGAGCAGTTCTTC. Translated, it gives CASTRGGKYNEQFF.